This is a list of T cell receptor beta chains from one sample in a study of vaccination and CD4 T cells after COVID-19. TCRdb re-analysed the PCR reads in MiXCR, keeping a single row per CDR3 protein. The sample contains 20,000 to 25,000 distinct CDR3 sequences, approximately 38% of which appear only once. Antigens for these TCRs are unknown. This material consisted of CD4+ T cells from blood, cultured in vitro, taken before SARS-CoV-2 vaccination. These receptors all stem from a human donor who had recovered from COVID-19. Both conserved end residues are part of each CDR3. A D gene is named only where the DNA matches it firmly. Size tells how often a clone was seen (once, few, many) or the class of an expanded clone, and some rows leave it out.

NA NA TRBJ1-6 TRBV6-1 CPGWSSARTGISPLHF TGCCCGGGCTGGTCGTCTGCGCGGACGGGGATTTCACCCCTCCACTTT
NA few TRBJ1-6 TRBV7-9 CASSLDLGSSPYNSPLHF TGTGCCAGCAGCTTAGATCTAGGGTCGAGTCCCTATAATTCACCCCTCCACTTT
TRBD2 NA TRBJ2-2 TRBV11-3 CASSLAAGDTGELFF TGTGCCAGCAGCTTAGCGGCGGGGGACACCGGGGAGCTGTTTTTT
NA NA TRBJ1-2 TRBV7-9 CASSPGEPRNYGYTF TGTGCCAGCAGCCCCGGGGAGCCCCGAAACTATGGCTACACCTTC
TRBD1 NA TRBJ2-6 TRBV5-4 CASSFYRGASGANVLTF TGTGCCAGCAGCTTTTACAGGGGGGCTTCGGGGGCCAACGTCCTGACTTTC
NA NA TRBJ2-2 TRBV2 CASSEAPPPTGELFF TGTGCCAGCAGTGAAGCGCCTCCTCCCACCGGGGAGCTGTTTTTT
TRBD1 NA TRBJ1-5 TRBV7-2 CASSLAGAGGQPQHF TGTGCCAGCAGCTTAGCGGGGGCAGGGGGCCAGCCCCAGCATTTT
NA few TRBJ1-1 TRBV7-9 CASSLEGGLEAFF TGTGCCAGCAGCTTAGAAGGGGGGCTTGAAGCTTTCTTT
TRBD1 few TRBJ1-2 TRBV7-6 CASSAGQGRGGYTF TGTGCCAGCAGCGCGGGACAGGGAAGGGGTGGCTACACCTTC
TRBD1 once TRBJ2-2 TRBV27 CASSKPGQRRPGELFF TGTGCCAGCAGCAAACCGGGACAGAGAAGACCCGGGGAGCTGTTTTTT
NA few TRBJ1-1 TRBV6-1 CASSNERALAFF TGTGCCAGCAGCAACGAGCGGGCATTGGCTTTCTTT
TRBD1 NA TRBJ1-5 TRBV7-9 CASNPARGLNQPQHF TGTGCCAGCAACCCCGCCAGGGGGCTCAATCAGCCCCAGCATTTT
NA NA TRBJ1-3 TRBV15 CATSRTQGSGNTIYF TGTGCCACCAGCAGAACCCAGGGCTCTGGAAACACCATATATTTT
TRBD1 NA TRBJ1-1 TRBV18 CASSLLTGENTEAFF TGTGCCAGCTCACTATTGACAGGGGAGAACACTGAAGCTTTCTTT
NA NA TRBJ2-1 TRBV11-3 CASSSFWGGKELDSYNEQFF TGTGCCAGCAGCTCGTTCTGGGGCGGGAAAGAGTTAGACTCCTACAATGAGCAGTTCTTC
NA few TRBJ1-6 TRBV7-9 CASSLDRLGRYNSPLHF TGTGCCAGCAGCTTAGACCGCTTGGGACGGTATAATTCACCCCTCCACTTT
NA NA TRBJ1-6 TRBV12-5 CASGLGVGHNSPLHF TGTGCTAGTGGTTTGGGGGTTGGTCATAATTCACCCCTCCACTTT
NA NA TRBJ2-7 TRBV20-1 CSASVVPSEEQYF TGCAGTGCTAGTGTGGTACCCTCGGAAGAGCAGTACTTC
NA once TRBJ2-7 TRBV24-1 CATSDSGTGKFYEQYF TGTGCCACCAGTGACTCTGGCACAGGGAAATTCTACGAGCAGTACTTC
TRBD1 once TRBJ2-7 TRBV2 CASSEPGRGSYEQYF TGTGCCAGCAGTGAACCGGGCAGGGGGTCCTACGAGCAGTACTTC
NA few TRBJ2-7 TRBV7-2 CASSLEDIYEQYF TGTGCCAGCAGCTTAGAGGATATCTACGAGCAGTACTTC
TRBD1 NA TRBJ2-3 TRBV7-2 CASSTGQINTQYF TGTGCCAGCAGTACGGGACAGATTAATACGCAGTATTTT
TRBD2 few TRBJ2-1 TRBV27 CASSRGGYYNEQFF TGTGCCAGCAGTCGGGGGGGTTATTACAATGAGCAGTTCTTC
NA NA TRBJ1-2 TRBV6-2/TRBV6-3 CASSYSTGAGYGYTF TGTGCCAGCAGTTACTCGACGGGGGCAGGCTATGGCTACACCTTC
NA few TRBJ2-5 TRBV23-1 CASSQRDTQETQYF TGCGCCAGCAGTCAACGGGACACCCAAGAGACCCAGTACTTC
TRBD1 few TRBJ1-2 TRBV20-1 CSASLPGQGSEYGYTF TGCAGTGCTAGTCTTCCGGGACAGGGAAGTGAGTATGGCTACACCTTC
TRBD2 few TRBJ2-2 TRBV7-3 CASSRRAGVTGELFF TGTGCCAGCAGCCGTCGCGCGGGAGTCACCGGGGAGCTGTTTTTT
TRBD2 NA TRBJ2-5 TRBV20-1 CSARDLSGGAETQYF TGCAGTGCTAGAGATCTTAGCGGGGGGGCTGAGACCCAGTACTTC
TRBD2 NA TRBJ2-5 TRBV7-2 CASSPGPLAGETQYF TGTGCCAGCAGCCCAGGTCCACTAGCGGGAGAGACCCAGTACTTC
NA once TRBJ2-5 TRBV19 CASSTRGRIETQYF TGTGCCAGTAGTACACGGGGGCGCATAGAGACCCAGTACTTC
NA NA TRBJ2-5 TRBV5-1 CASRTGQPSETQYF TGCGCCAGCAGGACGGGACAACCTTCGGAGACCCAGTACTTC
NA few TRBJ2-3 TRBV14 CASSTRPDSTDTQYF TGTGCCAGCAGCACTCGACCAGACAGCACAGATACGCAGTATTTT
NA few TRBJ2-1 TRBV6-1 CASEDPNYNEQFF TGTGCCAGCGAGGACCCGAACTACAATGAGCAGTTCTTC
NA few TRBJ1-1 TRBV20-1 CSAKGQIRGEAFF TGCAGTGCTAAAGGACAGATTCGAGGTGAAGCTTTCTTT
NA NA TRBJ1-5 TRBV19 CASRISVTDNSNQPQHF TGTGCCAGTAGGATTTCCGTGACAGATAATAGCAATCAGCCCCAGCATTTT
NA NA TRBJ2-1 TRBV19 CASKSRGGDHNEQFF TGTGCCAGTAAATCGCGAGGGGGGGATCACAATGAGCAGTTCTTC
NA NA TRBJ1-6 TRBV28 CASRRGPPLHF TGTGCCAGCAGGAGGGGTCCGCCCCTCCACTTT
NA few TRBJ2-3 TRBV28 CASSLLGDTQYF TGTGCCAGCAGTTTATTAGGAGATACGCAGTATTTT
TRBD2 few TRBJ2-5 TRBV29-1 CSVVGGDSQETQYF TGCAGCGTTGTTGGGGGGGATAGCCAAGAGACCCAGTACTTC
NA NA TRBJ2-5 TRBV4-1 CASSQEGGETQYF TGCGCCAGCAGCCAAGAGGGAGGAGAGACCCAGTACTTC
NA NA TRBJ2-7 TRBV20-1 CSAAGSGVLGEQYF TGCAGTGCCGCGGGTAGCGGAGTTCTTGGCGAGCAGTACTTC
TRBD2 NA TRBJ2-7 TRBV25-1 CASSESLAGGEQYF TGTGCCAGCAGTGAATCCCTAGCGGGAGGCGAGCAGTACTTC
NA few TRBJ2-5 TRBV24-1 CATSGRDTRKETQYF TGTGCCACCAGTGGTAGGGACACTCGAAAGGAGACCCAGTACTTC
TRBD2 NA TRBJ2-3 TRBV5-4 CASRRGTSGSTDTQYF TGTGCCAGCAGAAGGGGGACTAGCGGATCCACAGATACGCAGTATTTT
NA few TRBJ2-7 TRBV15 CATSRASGLFLGGEQYF TGTGCCACCAGCAGAGCTTCGGGACTCTTTTTGGGTGGCGAGCAGTACTTC
NA NA TRBJ2-5 TRBV5-6 CASSSLRVGRETQYF TGTGCCAGCAGCTCTTTGCGGGTAGGGCGGGAGACCCAGTACTTC
TRBD1 NA TRBJ2-7 TRBV7-8 CASSIGTGGHLAYEQYF TGTGCCAGCAGCATCGGGACAGGGGGCCATTTAGCCTACGAGCAGTACTTC
NA NA TRBJ1-1 TRBV30 CAWRPTAQQDTEAFF TGTGCCTGGAGGCCTACAGCCCAGCAGGACACTGAAGCTTTCTTT
NA NA TRBJ2-1 TRBV7-2 CASSPQGGLGNEQFF TGTGCCAGCAGCCCACAGGGGGGGCTAGGAAATGAGCAGTTCTTC
NA NA TRBJ1-2 TRBV19 CASSIEGIGADGYTF TGTGCCAGTAGTATCGAAGGGATTGGAGCGGATGGCTACACCTTC
NA NA TRBJ2-2 TRBV20-1 CSARDRGATNTGELFF TGCAGTGCTAGAGATAGGGGGGCCACGAACACCGGGGAGCTGTTTTTT
NA NA TRBJ1-2 TRBV12-3/TRBV12-4 CASSLVSLNYGYTF TGTGCCAGCAGTTTGGTTAGCCTTAACTATGGCTACACCTTC
NA few TRBJ1-1 TRBV6-2/TRBV6-3 CASSIQGRGAEAFF TGTGCCAGCAGTATTCAGGGGCGGGGGGCCGAAGCTTTCTTT
NA few TRBJ1-2 TRBV7-8 CASSLVGDRNGYTF TGTGCCAGCAGCTTAGTCGGGGACCGGAATGGCTACACCTTC
TRBD2 few TRBJ2-7 TRBV11-2 CASSPTSGGTYEQYF TGTGCCAGCAGCCCTACTAGCGGGGGAACGTACGAGCAGTACTTC
TRBD1 NA TRBJ1-3 TRBV7-9 CASSRDSRVSGNTIYF TGTGCCAGCAGCCGGGACAGCCGCGTCTCTGGAAACACCATATATTTT
NA NA TRBJ2-3 TRBV19 CASTPGWEDTQYF TGTGCCAGTACCCCCGGCTGGGAAGATACGCAGTATTTT